These 28 T cell receptor beta chains were sequenced from one sample in a study of T cell repertoires in cytomegalovirus infection. Which antigens these TCRs recognize remains unknown. TCRdb independently ran MiXCR on the reads; one entry per CDR3 protein. The table records around 900,000 distinct CDR3 sequences, about a third of them present only once. Sequenced here: cultured CD8+ T cells from PBMCs, sampled from culture after CMV antigen stimulation. The receptor set was obtained from a human donor in good health (CMV status not recorded). Some clones in this sample may be carry-over from other donors' samples.

This chain uses TRBV10-1 with TRBJ2-2; 9 bases map to TRBD2. The CDR3 runs 18 residues. The V and J ends lost 3 bases and 1 base, in that order; junction bases with no gene match: 9. Germline V gene data show CDR1 as WNHNN and CDR2 as SYGVQD (reference sequence). CDR3 in amino acids: CASSDPFQRGVNTGELFF. CDR3 bases: TGCGCCAGCAGTGACCCCTTTCAGCGGGGGGTGAACACCGGGGAGCTGTTTTTT.

This clonotype was counted between two and nine times. This chain links TRBV4-3 with TRBJ1-6; D remains unclear. V was clipped by 0 bases and J by 6 bases, with 12 bases between them. Per the germline V gene, CDR1 is LGHNA and CDR2 is YSLEER. The CDR3 totals 16 residues. CDR3 DNA sequence: TGCGCCAGCAGCCAAGATACTACAGAACCTAATTCACCCCTCCACTTT. Protein: CASSQDTTEPNSPLHF.

There are a few counts of this clonotype. CDR3 DNA: TGCGCCAGCAGCCAAGCCCTCCTACTTGACGGGAACACCGGGGAGCTGTTTTTT. As protein: CASSQALLLDGNTGELFF. The genes are TRBV4-1 and TRBJ2-2; D is ambiguous. The CDR3 covers 18 residues. V lost 1 base and J 1 base, leaving 16 bases between the germline ends. CDR1 is MGHRA and CDR2 is YSYEKL in the germline V gene.

The table lists this clonotype with many counts. This chain joins TRBV7-9 and TRBJ2-2; weak D call: TRBD1 (6 bases). Trimming pared 2 bases from V and 8 bases from J, leaving 18 bases between. The CDR3 spans 16 residues. The germline V gene encodes CDR1 SEHNR and CDR2 FQNEAQ (reference sequence). DNA of the CDR3: TGTGCCAGCAGCTTATTGGACAGATCCCCGGTGGGGGAGCTGTTTTTT. Its protein product is CASSLLDRSPVGELFF.

This chain links TRBV7-6 with TRBJ2-3, with TRBD1 matching over 7 bases. CDR3 length: 15 amino acids. V lost 5 bases and J lost 11; bases outside the gene matches: 16. The germline V gene encodes CDR1 SGHVS and CDR2 FNYEAQ. CDR3 nucleotide sequence: TGTGCCAGCAGCCCCGACAGGGTTCCATATTTTAGGCAGTATTTT. Protein sequence: CASSPDRVPYFRQYF. Full variable domain (outside the CDR3, taken from reference TRBV7-6 and TRBJ2-3): GAGVSQSPRYKVTKRGQDVALRCDPISGHVSLYWYRQALGQGPEFLTYFNYEAQQDKSGLPNDRFSAERPEGSISTLTIQRTEQRDSAMYRCASSPDRVPYFRQYFGPGTRLTVL.

The chain combines TRBV27 with TRBJ2-1; 8 bases are shared with TRBD1. With 8 bases clipped from V and 7 bases from J, the junction kept 10 bases outside the gene matches. The CDR3 contains 14 residues. Germline values: CDR1 MNHEY, CDR2 SMNVEV (reference sequence). CDR3 DNA: TGTGCCAGCGCCCCAGGGGGCGCCGGAAATGAGCAGTTCTTC. It specifies CASAPGGAGNEQFF.

This clonotype has a handful of counts. V is TRBV6-6 and J is TRBJ2-3; 7 bases map to TRBD2. The CDR3 has 12 amino acids. CDR1 is MNHNY and CDR2 is SVGAGI in the germline V gene (reference sequence). The junction had 4 bases not matched to a gene; V was cut back by 9 bases and J by 4 bases. The CDR3 spells CASAGVSDTQYF. The CDR3 DNA sequence: TGTGCCAGTGCGGGGGTTTCAGATACGCAGTATTTT.

This clonotype occurred a few times. The chain is built from TRBV2 and TRBJ1-1; D is unclear. The V end was cut by 7 bases, the J end by 8 bases, with 11 bases between. The CDR3 is made up of 11 amino acids. In germline, CDR1 is SNHLY, CDR2 FYNNEI. CDR3 sequence: CASINSQEAFF. CDR3 nucleotide sequence: TGTGCCAGCATCAATTCCCAAGAAGCTTTCTTT.

In this sample, this clonotype turned up a few times. The chain employs TRBV15 and TRBJ2-3, with D perhaps matching TRBD1 or TRBD2 (6 bases each). The V and J ends lost 5 bases and 0 bases respectively, with 12 bases between them. The V gene's germline CDR1 is LNHNV and CDR2 YYDKDF (reference sequence). This CDR3 spans 15 amino acids. This CDR3 is CATSHTGTSTDTQYF. The CDR3 region has the DNA TGTGCCACCAGCCATACAGGGACTAGCACAGATACGCAGTATTTT.

V gene TRBV4-1 combines with J gene TRBJ1-2; TRBD1 might be the D (5 bases). The CDR3 has 15 residues. CDR1 and CDR2 from the germline V gene are MGHRA and YSYEKL. V lost 2 bases to trimming and J lost 0 bases, with 10 bases between them. CDR3 nucleotides: TGCGCCAGCAGCCAAAATCGGGGACCTAACTATGGCTACACCTTC. It translates to CASSQNRGPNYGYTF.

This clonotype occurred a few times. The chain recombines TRBV2 with TRBJ2-7; maybe TRBD1 (5 bases). Trimming cost V 4 bases and J 6 bases, with 19 bases left between them. The CDR3 is made up of 15 amino acids. Germline V gene lookup returns CDR1 SNHLY and CDR2 FYNNEI. The CDR3 region has the DNA TGTGCCAGCAGTGTAGACGGCAGGGCCGGCCCCGAGCAGTACTTC. This encodes CASSVDGRAGPEQYF.

This clonotype was recorded only once. The chain employs TRBV5-6 and TRBJ2-4; D is possibly TRBD1 (6 bases). The CDR3 extends over 14 amino acids. V lost 0 bases, J lost 7 bases, and 11 bases lay in between. Germline V gene lookup returns CDR1 SGHDT and CDR2 YYEEEE. The CDR3 nucleotides read TGTGCCAGCAGCTTGGAACAGGGCAAGAACATTCAGTACTTC. It is translated as CASSLEQGKNIQYF.

The rearrangement joins TRBV7-9 to TRBJ2-5, with D perhaps matching TRBD1 (5 bases). In germline, CDR1 is SEHNR, CDR2 FQNEAQ (reference sequence). The CDR3 contains 13 residues. Trimming pared 7 bases from V and 3 bases from J, leaving 12 bases between. CDR3 sequence: CASTDKTEETQYF. The CDR3 DNA reads as TGTGCCAGCACCGACAAGACAGAAGAGACCCAGTACTTC.

J is TRBJ2-1 and V is TRBV6-5; TRBD1 matches at 8 bases. The V gene end was trimmed by 2 bases and the J gene end by 0 bases; junction bases not matched to a gene: 0. The V gene's germline CDR1 is MNHEY and CDR2 SVGAGI. This CDR3 spans 15 amino acids. The CDR3, as DNA: TGTGCCAGCAGTTACGACAGGGGCTCCTACAATGAGCAGTTCTTC. Amino acids: CASSYDRGSYNEQFF.

This clonotype appeared many times. The gene calls are TRBV7-9 and TRBJ2-7, with D perhaps TRBD2 (5 bases). Germline V lookup: CDR1 SEHNR, CDR2 FQNEAQ (reference sequence). The length of the CDR3 is 13 residues. With 5 bases removed from V and 5 bases from J, the gap between germline ends came to 13 bases. The CDR3 region is CASSRLERDEQYV. Written as DNA, the CDR3 is TGTGCCAGCAGCCGTCTCGAGAGGGACGAGCAGTACGTC.

J is TRBJ2-7 and V is TRBV6-5; 7 bases are shared with TRBD1. Germline CDR1 reads MNHEY; CDR2 reads SVGAGI. V was pared by 6 bases and J by 4 bases, with 12 bases of the junction left unmatched. CDR3 length: 15 amino acids. The CDR3, as DNA: TGTGCCAGCAGGGGCTTTAGGGGGACAGAATACGAGCAGTACGTC. This codes for CASRGFRGTEYEQYV.

This chain links TRBV12-3 or TRBV12-4 with TRBJ1-5; maybe TRBD1 (6 bases). V gave up 8 bases and J gave up 7 bases, with 15 bases separating them. The CDR3 extends over 13 amino acids. The CDR3 DNA is TGTGCCAGCTCCAGGGGAGGTCGGCAGCCCCAGCATTTT. It yields the protein CASSRGGRQPQHF.

This sequence joins TRBV10-3 and TRBJ1-1; no reliable D call. CDR1 is ENHRY and CDR2 is SYGVKD in the germline V gene. The CDR3 consists of 13 residues. V was trimmed by 10 bases and J by 4 bases, leaving 16 bases between them. CDR3 loop: CATARGLITEAFF. The DNA of the CDR3 is TGTGCCACCGCTCGGGGTTTAATCACTGAAGCTTTCTTT.

A remark on this clonotype: Without the conserved terminal phenylalanine or tryptophan, this CDR3 likely stems from a read error. This chain connects TRBV6-5 to TRBJ2-2, with 9 bases fitting TRBD2. V gave up 2 bases and J gave up 2 bases; unmatched junction bases: 12. Germline V lookup: CDR1 MNHEY, CDR2 SVGAGI. There are 19 residues in the CDR3. CDR3 region: CASSYTAGFGTSNTGELFL. CDR3 in DNA: TGTGCCAGCAGTTACACCGCAGGTTTCGGGACTAGCAACACCGGGGAGCTGTTTCTT.

This clonotype appeared a few times. The V gene is TRBV5-6, the J gene TRBJ2-1, with 15 positions matching TRBD2. From germline, CDR1 is SGHDT and CDR2 YYEEEE. The CDR3 consists of 15 residues. J lost 10 bases, V lost 3 bases, and 5 bases had no gene match. The CDR3 reads CASSSGTSGGSEQFF. The CDR3 DNA is TGTGCCAGCAGCTCCGGGACTAGCGGGGGGAGCGAGCAGTTCTTC.

This sequence joins TRBV29-1 and TRBJ1-6, with D maybe TRBD1 (5 bases). V lost 7 bases and J 8 bases, leaving 21 bases between the germline ends. Germline assignment: CDR1 SQVTM and CDR2 ANQGSEA. This CDR3 has 15 residues. The chain's CDR3 is CSARFGTRPDSPLHF. The CDR3 coding sequence is TGCAGCGCCCGATTCGGGACTCGGCCTGATTCACCCCTCCACTTT.

This clonotype has just a few counts. This rearrangement joins TRBV12-3 or TRBV12-4 to TRBJ1-2; 7 bases are shared with TRBD1. The CDR3 is 10 amino acids. Trimming at V came to 6 bases and at J to 8 bases, leaving 0 bases not matched to a gene. Here the CDR3 DNA reads TGTGCCAGCAGGGGACAGGGCTACACCTTC. It translates to CASRGQGYTF.

This chain joins TRBV10-3 and TRBJ2-7, with 10 nucleotides matching TRBD2. J was trimmed by 5 bases and V by 11 bases; bases with no gene match: 12. Germline V gene data show CDR1 as ENHRY and CDR2 as SYGVKD. The CDR3 loop spans 14 amino acids. CDR3 DNA sequence: TGTGCCTCCTGGACTAGCGGCCAGGTCCACGAGCAGTACTTC. Protein: CASWTSGQVHEQYF.

The rearrangement uses TRBV7-9 and TRBJ1-3; D ambiguous. CDR1 is SEHNR and CDR2 is FQNEAQ in the germline V gene (reference sequence). V gave up 5 bases and J gave up 8 bases, with 19 bases separating them. The CDR3 consists of 15 residues. The CDR3 sequence is CASSEMTAPWDTIYF. For the CDR3, the DNA is TGTGCCAGCAGCGAGATGACCGCGCCGTGGGACACCATATATTTT.

A remark on this clonotype: The germline gene is not matched at one end of the junction; a read error may be the cause. The genes are TRBV9 and TRBJ2-4; 11 nucleotides match TRBD1. CDR3 length: 12 amino acids. Germline values: CDR1 SGDLS, CDR2 YYNGEE. The CDR3 DNA sequence: TGTGCCAGCAGCAGCCGGACAGGGGGCCTGGAGTTC. Its translation is CASSSRTGGLEF.

For the CDR3, the DNA is TGTGCCAGCATCTCAGGGGAAGATACGCAGTATTTT. It yields the protein CASISGEDTQYF. This rearrangement joins TRBV27 to TRBJ2-3, with a possible D match to TRBD1 (6 bases). The V end lost 7 bases, the J end lost 5 bases, and 10 bases lay between the germline ends. The CDR3 consists of 12 residues. CDR1 is MNHEY and CDR2 is SMNVEV in the germline V gene (reference sequence).

The chain links TRBV5-1 to TRBJ2-1; weak D call: TRBD1 (6 bases). The CDR3 length is 15 residues. Germline assignment: CDR1 SGHRS and CDR2 YFSETQ. Deletions cut 4 bases from V and 7 bases from J, with 18 bases between. The CDR3 loop is CASSPLQGFTNEQFF. Here the CDR3 DNA reads TGCGCCAGCAGCCCACTACAGGGTTTTACGAATGAGCAGTTCTTC.

The V and J genes are TRBV2 and TRBJ2-7; D gene uncertain. This CDR3 is 12 amino acids long. CDR1 and CDR2 (germline): SNHLY, FYNNEI. V gave up 5 bases and J gave up 3 bases, with 8 bases separating them. The DNA of the CDR3 is TGTGCCAGCAGTCCCCAGATCTACGAGCAGTACGTC. Protein: CASSPQIYEQYV.